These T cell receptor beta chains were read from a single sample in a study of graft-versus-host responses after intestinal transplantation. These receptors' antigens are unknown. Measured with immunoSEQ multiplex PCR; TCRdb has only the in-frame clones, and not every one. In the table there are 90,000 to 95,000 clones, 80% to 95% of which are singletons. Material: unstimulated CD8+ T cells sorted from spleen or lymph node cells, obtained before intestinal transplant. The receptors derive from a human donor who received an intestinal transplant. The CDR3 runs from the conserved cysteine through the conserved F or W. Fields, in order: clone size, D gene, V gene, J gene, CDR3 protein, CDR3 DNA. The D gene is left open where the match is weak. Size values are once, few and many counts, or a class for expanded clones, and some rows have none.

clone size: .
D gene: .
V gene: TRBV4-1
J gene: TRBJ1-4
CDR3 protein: CASSQVGQGLGEKLFF
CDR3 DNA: TGCGCCAGCAGCCAAGTAGGCCAGGGCCTGGGTGAAAAACTGTTTTTT

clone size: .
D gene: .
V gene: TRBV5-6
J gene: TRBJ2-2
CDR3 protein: CASSLLATGELFF
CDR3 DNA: TGTGCCAGCAGCTTACTTGCGACCGGGGAGCTGTTTTTT

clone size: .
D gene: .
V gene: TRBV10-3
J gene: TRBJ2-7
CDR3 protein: CAISEGGAATYEQYF
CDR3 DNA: TGTGCCATCAGTGAGGGGGGGGCTGCTACCTACGAGCAGTACTTC

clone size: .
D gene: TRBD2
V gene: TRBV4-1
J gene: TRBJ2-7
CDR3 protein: CASSQGTSESYEQYF
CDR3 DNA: TGCGCCAGCAGCCAAGGGACTAGCGAGTCCTACGAGCAGTACTTC

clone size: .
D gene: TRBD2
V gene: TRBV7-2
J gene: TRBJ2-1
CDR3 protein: CASSSNQLADNEQFF
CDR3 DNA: TGTGCCAGCAGCTCAAACCAGCTAGCGGACAATGAGCAGTTCTTC

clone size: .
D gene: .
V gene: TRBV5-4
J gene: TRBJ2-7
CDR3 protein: CASSLTEFPYEQYF
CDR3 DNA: TGTGCCAGCAGCCTGACAGAGTTTCCCTACGAGCAGTACTTC

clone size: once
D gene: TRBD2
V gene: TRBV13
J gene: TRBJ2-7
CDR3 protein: CASGSGGATYEQYF
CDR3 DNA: TGTGCCAGCGGTAGCGGGGGGGCCACCTACGAGCAGTACTTC

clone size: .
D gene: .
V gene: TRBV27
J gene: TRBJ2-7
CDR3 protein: CATGVRSEINSYEQYF
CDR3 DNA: TGTGCCACCGGAGTCCGGAGCGAGATAAACTCCTACGAGCAGTACTTC

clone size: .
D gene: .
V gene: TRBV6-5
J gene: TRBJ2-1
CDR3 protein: CASSTAAPSYNEQFF
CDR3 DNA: TGTGCCAGCAGTACAGCGGCACCCTCCTACAATGAGCAGTTCTTC

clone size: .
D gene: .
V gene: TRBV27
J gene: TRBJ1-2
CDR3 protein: CASSLTLNYGYTF
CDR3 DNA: TGTGCCAGCAGCCTAACCCTGAACTATGGCTACACCTTC

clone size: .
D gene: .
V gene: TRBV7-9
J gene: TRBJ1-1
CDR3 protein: CASSSDYMTGTEAFF
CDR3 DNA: TGTGCCAGCAGCTCAGATTACATGACAGGTACTGAAGCTTTCTTT

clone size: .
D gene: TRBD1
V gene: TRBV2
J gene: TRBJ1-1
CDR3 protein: CASRPGTGTTEAFF
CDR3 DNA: TGTGCCAGCAGACCCGGGACAGGGACGACTGAAGCTTTCTTT

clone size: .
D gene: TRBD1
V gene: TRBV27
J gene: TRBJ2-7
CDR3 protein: CASLGQGANEQYF
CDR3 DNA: TGTGCCAGCCTCGGACAGGGGGCTAACGAGCAGTACTTC

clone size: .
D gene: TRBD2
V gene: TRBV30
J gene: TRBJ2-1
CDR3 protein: CAWGGTSGVDEQFF
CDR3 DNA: TGTGCCTGGGGGGGGACTAGCGGGGTGGATGAGCAGTTCTTC

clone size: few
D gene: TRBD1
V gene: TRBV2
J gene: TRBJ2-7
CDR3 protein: CASSEFQGAYEQYF
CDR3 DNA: TGTGCCAGCAGTGAGTTCCAGGGGGCCTACGAGCAGTACTTC

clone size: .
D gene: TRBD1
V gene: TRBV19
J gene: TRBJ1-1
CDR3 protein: CASSQQGALTEAFF
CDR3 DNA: TGTGCCAGTAGCCAACAGGGGGCGCTGACTGAAGCTTTCTTT

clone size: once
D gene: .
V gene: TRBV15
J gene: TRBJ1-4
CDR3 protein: CATSKDSERKLFF
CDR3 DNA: TGTGCCACCAGCAAGGACAGCGAGAGAAAACTGTTTTTT

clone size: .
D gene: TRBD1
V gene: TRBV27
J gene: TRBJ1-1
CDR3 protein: CASSLWGQGATEAFF
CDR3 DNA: TGTGCCAGCAGTTTATGGGGACAGGGTGCCACTGAAGCTTTCTTT